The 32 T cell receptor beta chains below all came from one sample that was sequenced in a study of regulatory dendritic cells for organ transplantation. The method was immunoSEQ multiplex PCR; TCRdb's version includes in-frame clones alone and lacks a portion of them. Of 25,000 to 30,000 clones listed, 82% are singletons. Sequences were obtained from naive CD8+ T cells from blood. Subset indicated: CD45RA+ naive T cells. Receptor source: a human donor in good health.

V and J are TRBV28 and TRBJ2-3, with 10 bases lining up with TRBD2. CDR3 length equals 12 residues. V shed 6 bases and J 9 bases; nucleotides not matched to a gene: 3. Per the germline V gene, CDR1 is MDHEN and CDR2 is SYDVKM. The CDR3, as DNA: TGTGCCAGCAGGGAAGCGGGGGGGACGCAGTATTTT. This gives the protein CASREAGGTQYF. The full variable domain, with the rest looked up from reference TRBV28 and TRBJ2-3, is DVKVTQSSRYLVKRTGEKVFLECVQDMDHENMFWYRQDPGLGLRLIYFSYDVKMKEKGDIPEGYSVSREKKERFSLILESASTNQTSMYLCASREAGGTQYFGPGTRLTVL.

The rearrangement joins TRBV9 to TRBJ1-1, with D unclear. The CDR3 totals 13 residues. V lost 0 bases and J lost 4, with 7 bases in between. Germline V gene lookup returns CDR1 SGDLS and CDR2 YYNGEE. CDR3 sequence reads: CASSVGAGTEAFF. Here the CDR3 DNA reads TGTGCCAGCAGCGTAGGGGCTGGCACTGAAGCTTTCTTT.

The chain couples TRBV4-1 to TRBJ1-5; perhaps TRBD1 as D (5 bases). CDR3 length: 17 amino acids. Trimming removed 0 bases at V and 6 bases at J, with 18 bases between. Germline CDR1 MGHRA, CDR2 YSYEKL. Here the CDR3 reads CASSQDIVGGISQPQHF. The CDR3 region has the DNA TGCGCCAGCAGCCAAGATATTGTCGGGGGAATAAGTCAGCCCCAGCATTTT.

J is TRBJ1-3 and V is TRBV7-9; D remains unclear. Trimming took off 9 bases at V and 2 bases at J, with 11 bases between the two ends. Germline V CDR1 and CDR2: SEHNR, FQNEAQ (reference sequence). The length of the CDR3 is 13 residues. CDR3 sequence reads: CASEEKTGNTIYF. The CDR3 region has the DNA TGTGCCAGTGAGGAGAAGACTGGAAACACCATATATTTT.

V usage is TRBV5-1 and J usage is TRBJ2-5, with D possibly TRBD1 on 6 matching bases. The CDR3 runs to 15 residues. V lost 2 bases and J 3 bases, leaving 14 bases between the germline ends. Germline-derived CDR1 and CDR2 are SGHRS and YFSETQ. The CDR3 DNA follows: TGCGCCAGCAGCTTAGACCCAGGGGTGGAAGAGACCCAGTACTTC. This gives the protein CASSLDPGVEETQYF.

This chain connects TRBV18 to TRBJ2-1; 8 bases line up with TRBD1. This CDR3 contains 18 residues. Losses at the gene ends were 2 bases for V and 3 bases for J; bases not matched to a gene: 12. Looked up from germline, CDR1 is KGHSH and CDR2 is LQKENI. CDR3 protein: CASSPRGEGQGFYNEQFF. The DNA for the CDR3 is TGTGCCAGCTCACCAAGGGGGGAAGGACAGGGATTCTACAATGAGCAGTTCTTC.

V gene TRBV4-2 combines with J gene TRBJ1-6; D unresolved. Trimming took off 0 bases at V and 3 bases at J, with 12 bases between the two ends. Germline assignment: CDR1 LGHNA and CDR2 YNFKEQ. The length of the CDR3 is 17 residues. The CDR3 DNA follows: TGTGCCAGCAGCCAAGAATTGGGCTCCGACTATAATTCACCCCTCCACTTT. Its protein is CASSQELGSDYNSPLHF.

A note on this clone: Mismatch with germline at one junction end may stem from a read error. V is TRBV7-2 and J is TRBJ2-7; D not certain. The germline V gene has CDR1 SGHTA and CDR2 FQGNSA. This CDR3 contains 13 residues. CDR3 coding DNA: TGTGCCGGCAGCTTATACAGAGCCTACGAGCAGTACTTC. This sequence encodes CAGSLYRAYEQYF.

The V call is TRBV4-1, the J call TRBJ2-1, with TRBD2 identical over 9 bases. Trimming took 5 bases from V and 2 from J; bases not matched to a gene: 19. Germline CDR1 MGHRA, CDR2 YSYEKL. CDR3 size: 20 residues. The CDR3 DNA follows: TGCGCCAGCAGCAGTGGAGGAACCTTTAAGGGACTAGCCACCTACAATGAGCAGTTCTTC. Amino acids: CASSSGGTFKGLATYNEQFF.

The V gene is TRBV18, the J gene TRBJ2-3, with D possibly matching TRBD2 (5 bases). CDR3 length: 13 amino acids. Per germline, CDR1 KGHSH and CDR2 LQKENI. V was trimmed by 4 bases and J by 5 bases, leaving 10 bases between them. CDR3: CASSLIGLDTQYF. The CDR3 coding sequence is TGTGCCAGCTCACTTATAGGACTAGATACGCAGTATTTT.

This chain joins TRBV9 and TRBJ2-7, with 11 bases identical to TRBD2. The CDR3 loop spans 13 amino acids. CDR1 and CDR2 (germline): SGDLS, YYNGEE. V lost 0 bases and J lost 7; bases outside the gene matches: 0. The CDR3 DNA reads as TGTGCCAGCAGCGTAGGACTAGCGGGGGAGCAGTACTTC. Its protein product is CASSVGLAGEQYF. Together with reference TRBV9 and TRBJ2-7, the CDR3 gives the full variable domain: DSGVTQTPKHLITATGQRVTLRCSPRSGDLSVYWYQQSLDQGLQFLIQYYNGEERAKGNILERFSAQQFPDLHSELNLSSLELGDSALYFCASSVGLAGEQYFGPGTRLTVT.

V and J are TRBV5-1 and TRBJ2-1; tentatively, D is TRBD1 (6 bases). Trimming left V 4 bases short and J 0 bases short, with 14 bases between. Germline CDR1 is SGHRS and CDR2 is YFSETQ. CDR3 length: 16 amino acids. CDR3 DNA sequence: TGCGCCAGCAGCCCGAATGGGGGCGCCTCCTACAATGAGCAGTTCTTC. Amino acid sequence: CASSPNGGASYNEQFF.

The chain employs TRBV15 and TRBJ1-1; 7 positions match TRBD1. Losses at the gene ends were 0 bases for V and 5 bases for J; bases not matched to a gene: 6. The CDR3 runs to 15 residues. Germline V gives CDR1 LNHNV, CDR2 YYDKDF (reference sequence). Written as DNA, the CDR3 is TGTGCCACCAGCAGAGATCAAGGGGGCTGGACTGAAGCTTTCTTT. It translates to CATSRDQGGWTEAFF.

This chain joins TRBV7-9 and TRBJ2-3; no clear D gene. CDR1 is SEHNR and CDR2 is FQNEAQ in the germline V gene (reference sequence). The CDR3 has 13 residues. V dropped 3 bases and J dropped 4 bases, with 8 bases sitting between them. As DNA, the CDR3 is TGTGCCAGCAGCTTCCTAGAAGCAGATACGCAGTATTTT. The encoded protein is CASSFLEADTQYF.

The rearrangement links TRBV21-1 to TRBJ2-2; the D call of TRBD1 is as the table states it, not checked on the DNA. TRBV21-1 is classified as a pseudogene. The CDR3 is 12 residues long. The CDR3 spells CASTHTAGELFF. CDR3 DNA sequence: TGTGCCAGCACCCACACCGCCGGGGAGCTGTTTTTT.

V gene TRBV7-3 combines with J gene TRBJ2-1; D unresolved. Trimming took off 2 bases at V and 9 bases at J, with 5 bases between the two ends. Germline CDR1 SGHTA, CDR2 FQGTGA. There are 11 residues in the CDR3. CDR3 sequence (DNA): TGTGCCAGCAGCTTATCGGGTGAGCAGTTCTTC. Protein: CASSLSGEQFF. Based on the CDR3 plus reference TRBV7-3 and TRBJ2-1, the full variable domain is GAGVSQTPSNKVTEKGKYVELRCDPISGHTALYWYRQSLGQGPEFLIYFQGTGAADDSGLPNDRFFAVRPEGSVSTLKIQRTERGDSAVYLCASSLSGEQFFGPGTRLTVL.

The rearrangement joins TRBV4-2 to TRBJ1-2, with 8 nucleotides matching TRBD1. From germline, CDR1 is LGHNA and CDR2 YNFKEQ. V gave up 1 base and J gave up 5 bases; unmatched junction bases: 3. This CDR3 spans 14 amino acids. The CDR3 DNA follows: TGTGCCAGCAGCCAAGCCGGGACAGGATATGGCTACACCTTC. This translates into CASSQAGTGYGYTF.

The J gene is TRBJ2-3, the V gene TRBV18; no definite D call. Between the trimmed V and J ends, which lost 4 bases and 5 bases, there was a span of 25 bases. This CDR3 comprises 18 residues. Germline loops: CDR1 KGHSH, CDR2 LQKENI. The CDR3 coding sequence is TGTGCCAGCTCACTCCTTAAACTTCCAGGCCATCACCAAGATACGCAGTATTTT. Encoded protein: CASSLLKLPGHHQDTQYF.

CDR3 nucleotide sequence: TGTGCCAGCAGCCAAGATTCACAGACTATGAACACTGAAGCTTTCTTT. Residues: CASSQDSQTMNTEAFF. The chain couples TRBV4-2 to TRBJ1-1; unclear D gene. CDR1 LGHNA and CDR2 YNFKEQ come from the germline V gene. Trimming took off 0 bases at V and 0 bases at J, with 11 bases between the two ends. The CDR3 has 16 residues.

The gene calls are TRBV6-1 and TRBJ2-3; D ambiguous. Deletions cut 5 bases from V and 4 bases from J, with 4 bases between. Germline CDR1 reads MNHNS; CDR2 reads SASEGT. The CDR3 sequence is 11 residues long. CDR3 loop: CASSLPDTQYF. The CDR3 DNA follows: TGTGCCAGCAGTCTACCAGATACGCAGTATTTT.

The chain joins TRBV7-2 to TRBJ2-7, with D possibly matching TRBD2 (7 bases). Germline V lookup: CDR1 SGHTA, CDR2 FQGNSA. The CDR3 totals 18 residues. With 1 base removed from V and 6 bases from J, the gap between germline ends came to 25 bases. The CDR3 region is CASSLEGREGGALREQYF. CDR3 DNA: TGTGCCAGCAGCTTAGAGGGTCGAGAGGGGGGGGCACTTCGCGAGCAGTACTTC.

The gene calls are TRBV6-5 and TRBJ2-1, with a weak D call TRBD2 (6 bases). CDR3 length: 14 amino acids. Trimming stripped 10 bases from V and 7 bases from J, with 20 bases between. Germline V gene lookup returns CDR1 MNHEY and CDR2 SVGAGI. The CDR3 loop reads CAIRAQNGRNEQFF. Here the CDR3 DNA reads TGTGCCATCAGGGCCCAAAATGGGAGGAATGAGCAGTTCTTC.

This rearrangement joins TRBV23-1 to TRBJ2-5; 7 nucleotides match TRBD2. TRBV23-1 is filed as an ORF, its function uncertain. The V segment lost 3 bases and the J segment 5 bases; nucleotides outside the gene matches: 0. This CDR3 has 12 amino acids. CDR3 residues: CASSHGGETQYF. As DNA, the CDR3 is TGCGCCAGCAGTCACGGGGGGGAGACCCAGTACTTC.

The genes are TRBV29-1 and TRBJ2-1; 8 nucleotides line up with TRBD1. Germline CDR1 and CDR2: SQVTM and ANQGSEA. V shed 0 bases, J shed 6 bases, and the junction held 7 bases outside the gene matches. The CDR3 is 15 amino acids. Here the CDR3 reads CSVEDAQGAINEQFF. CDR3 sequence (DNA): TGCAGCGTTGAAGATGCGCAGGGGGCTATCAATGAGCAGTTCTTC.

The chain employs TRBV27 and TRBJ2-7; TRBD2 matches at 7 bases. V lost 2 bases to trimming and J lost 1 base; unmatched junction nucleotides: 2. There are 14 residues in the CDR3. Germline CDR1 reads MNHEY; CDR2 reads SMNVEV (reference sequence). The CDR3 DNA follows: TGTGCCAGCAGTTTAACGGGGGGATCCTACGAGCAGTACTTC. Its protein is CASSLTGGSYEQYF.

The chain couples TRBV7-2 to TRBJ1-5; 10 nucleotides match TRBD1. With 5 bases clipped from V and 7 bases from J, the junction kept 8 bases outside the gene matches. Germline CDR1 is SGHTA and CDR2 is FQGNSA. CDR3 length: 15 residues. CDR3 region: CASSHWTGGEQPQHF. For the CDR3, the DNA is TGTGCCAGCAGCCACTGGACAGGGGGAGAGCAGCCCCAGCATTTT. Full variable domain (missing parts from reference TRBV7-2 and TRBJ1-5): GAGVSQSPSNKVTEKGKDVELRCDPISGHTALYWYRQSLGQGLEFLIYFQGNSAPDKSGLPSDRFSAERTGGSVSTLTIQRTQQEDSAVYLCASSHWTGGEQPQHFGDGTRLSIL.

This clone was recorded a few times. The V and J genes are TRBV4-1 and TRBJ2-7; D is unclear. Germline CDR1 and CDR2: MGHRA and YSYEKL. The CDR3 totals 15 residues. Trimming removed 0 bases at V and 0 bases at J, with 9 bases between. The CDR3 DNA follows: TGCGCCAGCAGCCAAGATGACACGAGCTCCTACGAGCAGTACTTC. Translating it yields CASSQDDTSSYEQYF.

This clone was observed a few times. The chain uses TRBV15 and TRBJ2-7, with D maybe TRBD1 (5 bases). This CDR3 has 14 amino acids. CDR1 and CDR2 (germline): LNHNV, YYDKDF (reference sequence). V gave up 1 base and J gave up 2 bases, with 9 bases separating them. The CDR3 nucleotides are TGTGCCACCAGCAGAGGTACAGGAGCCTACGAGCAGTACTTC. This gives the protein CATSRGTGAYEQYF.

Written as DNA, the CDR3 is TGTGCCAGCAGTTACGACACCCAATACTCCTACGAGCAGTACTTC. Protein product: CASSYDTQYSYEQYF. The chain recombines TRBV6-5 with TRBJ2-7; D not certain. Germline assignment: CDR1 MNHEY and CDR2 SVGAGI. This CDR3 has 15 residues. With 2 bases removed from V and 0 bases from J, the gap between germline ends came to 11 bases.

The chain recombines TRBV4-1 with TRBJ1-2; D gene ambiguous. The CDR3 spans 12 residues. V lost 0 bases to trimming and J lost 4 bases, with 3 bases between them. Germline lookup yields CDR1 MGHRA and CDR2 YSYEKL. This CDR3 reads CASSQEAYGYTF. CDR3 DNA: TGCGCCAGCAGCCAAGAGGCCTATGGCTACACCTTC.

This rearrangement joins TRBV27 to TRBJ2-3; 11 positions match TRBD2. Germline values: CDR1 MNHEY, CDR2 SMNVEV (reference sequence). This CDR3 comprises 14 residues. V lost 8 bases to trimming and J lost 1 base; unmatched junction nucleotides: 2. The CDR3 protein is CASSLAGGTDTQYF. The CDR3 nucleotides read TGTGCCAGCTCACTAGCGGGGGGCACAGATACGCAGTATTTT.

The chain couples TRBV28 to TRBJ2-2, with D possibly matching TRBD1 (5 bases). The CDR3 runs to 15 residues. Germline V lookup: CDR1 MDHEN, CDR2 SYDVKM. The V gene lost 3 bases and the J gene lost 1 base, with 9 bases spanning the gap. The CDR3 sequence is CASSFYTGNTGELFF. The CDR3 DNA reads TGTGCCAGCAGTTTTTATACAGGGAACACCGGGGAGCTGTTTTTT.